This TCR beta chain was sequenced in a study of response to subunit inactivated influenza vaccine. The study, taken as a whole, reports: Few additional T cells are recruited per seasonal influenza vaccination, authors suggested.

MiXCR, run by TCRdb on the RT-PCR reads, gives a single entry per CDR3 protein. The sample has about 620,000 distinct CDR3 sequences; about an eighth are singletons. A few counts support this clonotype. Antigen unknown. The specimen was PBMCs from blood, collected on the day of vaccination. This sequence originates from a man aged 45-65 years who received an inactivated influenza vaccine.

This CDR3 is CSVDSGGYEQYF. In DNA, the CDR3 is TGCAGCGTTGATTCAGGCGGCTACGAGCAGTACTTC. This rearrangement joins TRBV29-1 to TRBJ2-7; D is undetermined. CDR1 is SQVTM and CDR2 is ANQGSEA in the germline V gene. V gave up 3 bases and J gave up 3 bases, with 9 bases separating them. The CDR3 length is 12 residues.